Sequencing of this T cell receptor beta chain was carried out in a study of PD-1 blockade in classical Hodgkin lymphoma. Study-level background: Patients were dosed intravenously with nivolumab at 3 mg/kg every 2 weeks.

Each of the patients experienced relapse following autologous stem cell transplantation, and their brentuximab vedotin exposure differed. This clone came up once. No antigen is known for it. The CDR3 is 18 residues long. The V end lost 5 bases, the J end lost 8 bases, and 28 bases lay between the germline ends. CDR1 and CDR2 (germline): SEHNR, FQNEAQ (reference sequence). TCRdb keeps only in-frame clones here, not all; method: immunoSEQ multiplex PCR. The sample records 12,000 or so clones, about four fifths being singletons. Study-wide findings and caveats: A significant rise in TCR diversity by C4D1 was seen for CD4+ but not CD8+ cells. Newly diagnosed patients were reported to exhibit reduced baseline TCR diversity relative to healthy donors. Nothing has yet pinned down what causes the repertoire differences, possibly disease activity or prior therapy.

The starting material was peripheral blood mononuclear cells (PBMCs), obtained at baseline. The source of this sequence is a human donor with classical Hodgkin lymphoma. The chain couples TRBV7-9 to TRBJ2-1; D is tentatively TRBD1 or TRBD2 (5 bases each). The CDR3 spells CASSRPKLAASLGDEQFF. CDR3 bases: TGTGCCAGCAGCCGCCCCAAGTTGGCGGCTAGCCTGGGGGATGAGCAGTTCTTC.